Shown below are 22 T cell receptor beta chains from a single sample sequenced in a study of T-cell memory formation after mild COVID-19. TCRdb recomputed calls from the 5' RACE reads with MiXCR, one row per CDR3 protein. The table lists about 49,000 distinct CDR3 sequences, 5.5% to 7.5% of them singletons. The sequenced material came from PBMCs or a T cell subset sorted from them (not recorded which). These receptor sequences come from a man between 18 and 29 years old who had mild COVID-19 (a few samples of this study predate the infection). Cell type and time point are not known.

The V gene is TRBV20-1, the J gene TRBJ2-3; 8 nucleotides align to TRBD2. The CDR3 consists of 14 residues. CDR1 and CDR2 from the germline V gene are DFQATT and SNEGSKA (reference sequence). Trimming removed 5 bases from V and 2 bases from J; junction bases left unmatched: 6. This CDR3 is CSARPGLDTDTQYF. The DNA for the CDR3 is TGCAGTGCTCGCCCGGGACTAGACACAGATACGCAGTATTTT.

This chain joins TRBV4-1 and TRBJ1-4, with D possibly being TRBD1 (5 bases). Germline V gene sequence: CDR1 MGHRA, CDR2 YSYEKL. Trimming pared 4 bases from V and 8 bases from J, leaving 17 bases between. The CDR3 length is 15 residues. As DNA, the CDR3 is TGCGCCAGCAGCCCCCTCCCAGGGACCGAAGAAAAACTGTTTTTT. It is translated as CASSPLPGTEEKLFF.

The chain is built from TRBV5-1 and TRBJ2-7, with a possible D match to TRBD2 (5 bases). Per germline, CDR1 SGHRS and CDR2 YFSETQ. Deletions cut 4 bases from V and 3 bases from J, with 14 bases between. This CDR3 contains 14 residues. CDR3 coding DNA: TGCGCCAGCAGCGCCAATGGAGGTTTCTACGAGCAGTACGTC. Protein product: CASSANGGFYEQYV.

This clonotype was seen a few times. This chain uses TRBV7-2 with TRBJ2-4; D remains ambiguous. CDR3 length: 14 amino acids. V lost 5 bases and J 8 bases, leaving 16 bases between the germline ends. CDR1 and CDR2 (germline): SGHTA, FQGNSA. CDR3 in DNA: TGTGCCAGCAGCCAGGCCGTCAGGTGGGACATTCAGTACTTC. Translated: CASSQAVRWDIQYF.

CDR3 protein: CASSQDVVPGQGAAFF. Here the CDR3 DNA reads TGCGCCAGCAGCCAAGATGTCGTCCCGGGACAGGGGGCGGCTTTCTTT. The gene calls are TRBV4-3 and TRBJ1-1; 12 bases line up with TRBD1. In germline, CDR1 is LGHNA, CDR2 YSLEER. The CDR3 has 16 amino acids. Trimming took 0 bases from V and 11 from J; bases not matched to a gene: 10.

As DNA, the CDR3 is TGCGCCAGCAGCCAAGATATCGGGCCCCGGACCTATGGCTACACCTTC. Its protein product is CASSQDIGPRTYGYTF. The chain carries TRBV4-3 and TRBJ1-2; D is uncertain. Trimming stripped 0 bases from V and 4 bases from J, with 15 bases between. The V gene's germline CDR1 is LGHNA and CDR2 YSLEER. CDR3 length: 16 residues.

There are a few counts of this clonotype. CDR3 nucleotide sequence: TGCGCCAGCAGCCAAGATCCGGGTCCCGAGCAGTACGTC. It encodes CASSQDPGPEQYV. The chain is built from TRBV4-1 and TRBJ2-7; D unclear. Germline CDR1 and CDR2: MGHRA and YSYEKL. This CDR3 has 13 residues. V was cut by 0 bases and J by 6 bases, with 9 bases left in between.

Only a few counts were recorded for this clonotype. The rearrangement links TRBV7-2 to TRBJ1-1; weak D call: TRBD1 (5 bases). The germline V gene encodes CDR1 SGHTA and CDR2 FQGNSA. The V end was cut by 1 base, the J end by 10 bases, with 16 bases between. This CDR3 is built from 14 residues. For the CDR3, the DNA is TGTGCCAGCAGCTTAGGGGGCAACAGTCTCGGAGCTTTCTTT. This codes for CASSLGGNSLGAFF. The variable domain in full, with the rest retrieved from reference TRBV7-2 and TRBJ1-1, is GAGVSQSPSNKVTEKGKDVELRCDPISGHTALYWYRQSLGQGLEFLIYFQGNSAPDKSGLPSDRFSAERTGGSVSTLTIQRTQQEDSAVYLCASSLGGNSLGAFFGQGTRLTVV.

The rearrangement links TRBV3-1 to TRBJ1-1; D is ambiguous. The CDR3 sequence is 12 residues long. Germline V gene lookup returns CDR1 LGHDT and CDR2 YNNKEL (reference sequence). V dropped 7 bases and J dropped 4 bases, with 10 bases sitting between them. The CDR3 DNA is TGTGCCAGCACCCGAGCAGGCACTGAAGCTTTCTTT. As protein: CASTRAGTEAFF.

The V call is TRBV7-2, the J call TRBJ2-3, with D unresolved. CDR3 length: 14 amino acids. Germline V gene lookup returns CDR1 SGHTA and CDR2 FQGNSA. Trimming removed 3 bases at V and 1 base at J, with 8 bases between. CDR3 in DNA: TGTGCCAGCAGCTTTCGAATTCGCACAGATACGCAGTATTTT. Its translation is CASSFRIRTDTQYF.

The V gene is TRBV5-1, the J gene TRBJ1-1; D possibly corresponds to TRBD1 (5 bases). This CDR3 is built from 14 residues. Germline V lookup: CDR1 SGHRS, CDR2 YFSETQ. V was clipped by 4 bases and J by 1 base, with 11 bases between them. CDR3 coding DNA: TGCGCCAGCAGCAGATGGCAGGGGAACACTGAAGCTTTCTTT. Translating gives CASSRWQGNTEAFF. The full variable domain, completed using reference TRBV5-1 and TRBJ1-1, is KAGVTQTPRYLIKTRGQQVTLSCSPISGHRSVSWYQQTPGQGLQFLFEYFSETQRNKGNFPGRFSGRQFSNSRSEMNVSTLELGDSALYLCASSRWQGNTEAFFGQGTRLTVV.

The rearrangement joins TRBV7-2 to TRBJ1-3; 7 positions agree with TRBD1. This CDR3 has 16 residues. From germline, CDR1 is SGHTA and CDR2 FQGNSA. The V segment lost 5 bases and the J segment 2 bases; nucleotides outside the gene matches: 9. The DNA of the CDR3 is TGTGCCAGCAGCCGATCGCCCGGGACAGCTGGAAACACCATATATTTT. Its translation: CASSRSPGTAGNTIYF.

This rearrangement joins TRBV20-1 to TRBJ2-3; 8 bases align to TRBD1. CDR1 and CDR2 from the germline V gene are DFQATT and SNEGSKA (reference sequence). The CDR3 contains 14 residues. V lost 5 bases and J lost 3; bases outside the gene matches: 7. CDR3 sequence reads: CSASDRGSTDTQYF. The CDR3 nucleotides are TGCAGTGCTTCTGACAGGGGTAGTACAGATACGCAGTATTTT.

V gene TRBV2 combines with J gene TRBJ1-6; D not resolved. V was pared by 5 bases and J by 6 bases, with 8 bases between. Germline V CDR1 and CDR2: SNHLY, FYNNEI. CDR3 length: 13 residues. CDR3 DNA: TGTGCCAGCAGTCAGCAGCCTAATTCACCCCTCCACTTT. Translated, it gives CASSQQPNSPLHF.

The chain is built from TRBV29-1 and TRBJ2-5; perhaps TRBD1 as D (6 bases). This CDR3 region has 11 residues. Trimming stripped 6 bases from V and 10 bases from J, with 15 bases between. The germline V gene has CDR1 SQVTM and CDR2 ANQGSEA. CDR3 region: CSVGQRQIQYF. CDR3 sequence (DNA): TGCAGCGTAGGACAGCGCCAGATCCAGTACTTC.

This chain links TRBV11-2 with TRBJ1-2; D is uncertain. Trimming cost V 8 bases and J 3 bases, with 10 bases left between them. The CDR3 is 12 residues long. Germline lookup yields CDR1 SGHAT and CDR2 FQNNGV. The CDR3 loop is CASSAEDYGYTF. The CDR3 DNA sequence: TGTGCCAGCTCCGCAGAAGACTATGGCTACACCTTC. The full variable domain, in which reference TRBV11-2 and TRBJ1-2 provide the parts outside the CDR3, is EAGVAQSPRYKIIEKRQSVAFWCNPISGHATLYWYQQILGQGPKLLIQFQNNGVVDDSQLPKDRFSAERLKGVDSTLKIQPAKLEDSAVYLCASSAEDYGYTFGSGTRLTVV.

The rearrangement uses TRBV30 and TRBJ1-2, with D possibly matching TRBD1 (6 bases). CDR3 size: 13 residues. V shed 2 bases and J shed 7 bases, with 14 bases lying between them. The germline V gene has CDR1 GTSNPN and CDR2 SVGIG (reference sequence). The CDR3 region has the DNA TGTGCCTGGAGTAGGGGGTTGGAGGTTGGCTACACCTTC. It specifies CAWSRGLEVGYTF.

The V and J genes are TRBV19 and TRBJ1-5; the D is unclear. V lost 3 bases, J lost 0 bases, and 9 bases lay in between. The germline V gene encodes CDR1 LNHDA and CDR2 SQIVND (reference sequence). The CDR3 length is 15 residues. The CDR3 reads CASSMGQYSNQPQHF. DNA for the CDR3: TGTGCCAGTAGTATGGGCCAGTATAGCAATCAGCCCCAGCATTTT.

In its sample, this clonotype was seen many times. The CDR3 region is CASSLAGGHEQFF. The CDR3, as DNA: TGTGCCAGCAGTTTAGCGGGGGGGCATGAGCAGTTCTTC. The chain recombines TRBV12-3 or TRBV12-4 with TRBJ2-1, with D tentatively TRBD2 (7 bases). The CDR3 extends over 13 amino acids. Deletions cut 0 bases from V and 8 bases from J, with 8 bases between.

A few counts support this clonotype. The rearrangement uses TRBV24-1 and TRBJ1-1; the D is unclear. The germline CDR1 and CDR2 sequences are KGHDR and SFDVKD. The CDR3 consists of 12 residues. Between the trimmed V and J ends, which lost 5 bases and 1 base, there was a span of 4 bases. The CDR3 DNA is TGTGCCACCAGTGGACCGAACACTGAAGCTTTCTTT. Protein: CATSGPNTEAFF.

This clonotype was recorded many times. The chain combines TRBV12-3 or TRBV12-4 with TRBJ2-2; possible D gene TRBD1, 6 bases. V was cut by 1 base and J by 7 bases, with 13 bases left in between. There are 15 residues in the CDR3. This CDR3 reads CASSLGRQGSGELFF. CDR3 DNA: TGTGCCAGCAGTTTAGGGCGGCAGGGGAGCGGGGAGCTGTTTTTT.

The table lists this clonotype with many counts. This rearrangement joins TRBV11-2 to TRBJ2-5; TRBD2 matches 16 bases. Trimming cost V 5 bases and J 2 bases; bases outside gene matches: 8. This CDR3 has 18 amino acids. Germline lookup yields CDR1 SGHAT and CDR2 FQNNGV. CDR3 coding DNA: TGTGCCAGCAGCCAGGGACTAGCGGGGGGGCTTGGACAAGAGACCCAGTACTTC. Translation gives CASSQGLAGGLGQETQYF.